This entry lists 9 T cell receptor beta chains sequenced from one sample in a study of graft-versus-host responses after intestinal transplantation. Method: immunoSEQ multiplex PCR; TCRdb's copy keeps in-frame clones and lacks some. The table shows roughly 99,000 clones, with 86% occurring only once. The sequencing here drew on PBMCs, taken 255 days after intestinal transplant. All receptors come from a human patient who received an intestinal transplant, so some T cells may come from the graft donor.

The genes are TRBV27 and TRBJ2-2, with D uncertain. Germline CDR1 MNHEY, CDR2 SMNVEV (reference sequence). With 2 bases removed from V and 1 base from J, the gap between germline ends came to 2 bases. This CDR3 is built from 13 residues. CDR3 nucleotide sequence: TGTGCCAGCAGTTTACTGAACACCGGGGAGCTGTTTTTT. It codes for CASSLLNTGELFF.

This chain connects TRBV18 to TRBJ1-6; D perhaps matches TRBD1 (6 bases). The CDR3 totals 15 residues. Per germline, CDR1 KGHSH and CDR2 LQKENI. Between the trimmed V and J ends, which lost 4 bases and 0 bases, there was a span of 7 bases. Here the CDR3 reads CASSQGDSYNSPLHF. The CDR3 bases are TGTGCCAGCTCACAGGGGGACTCCTATAATTCACCCCTCCACTTT.

The chain links TRBV6-5 to TRBJ1-1; D gene unclear. The CDR3 is 15 amino acids. The V gene lost 4 bases and the J gene lost 1 base, with 13 bases spanning the gap. Germline lookup yields CDR1 MNHEY and CDR2 SVGAGI. The CDR3 DNA is TGTGCCAGCAGTTTAGGAGCTCTAGGGAACACTGAAGCTTTCTTT. The encoded protein is CASSLGALGNTEAFF.

CDR3 DNA sequence: TGTGCCAGCAGCCGGGGAGGGAACACTGAAGCTTTCTTT. Translating it yields CASSRGGNTEAFF. V gene TRBV11-3 combines with J gene TRBJ1-1; the D is unclear. V was trimmed by 5 bases and J by 1 base, leaving 8 bases between them. In germline, CDR1 is SGHNT, CDR2 YENEEA. The CDR3 totals 13 residues.

The V and J genes are TRBV6-6 and TRBJ2-2; the D is unclear. The CDR3 is made up of 12 amino acids. The V end was cut by 6 bases, the J end by 5 bases, with 7 bases between. The germline CDR1 and CDR2 sequences are MNHNY and SVGAGI (reference sequence). The CDR3 loop reads CASSLLTGELFF. In DNA form, the CDR3 reads TGTGCCAGCAGCTTGCTGACCGGGGAGCTGTTTTTT.

This clone was seen a single time. The rearrangement uses TRBV28 and TRBJ2-2; D not certain. The V end was cut by 4 bases, the J end by 0 bases, with 9 bases between. Germline CDR1 reads MDHEN; CDR2 reads SYDVKM. This CDR3 region has 15 residues. DNA of the CDR3: TGTGCCAGCAGTTACCCGGGCACGAACACCGGGGAGCTGTTTTTT. Amino acids: CASSYPGTNTGELFF.

V usage is TRBV19 and J usage is TRBJ2-7; perhaps TRBD2 as D (6 bases). CDR3 length equals 15 residues. Germline-derived CDR1 and CDR2 are LNHDA and SQIVND (reference sequence). The ends were cut back, 4 bases at V and 1 base at J, with 14 bases in the middle. DNA for the CDR3: TGTGCCAGTAGTACCGGGACTTGGGGGTCCTACGAGCAGTACTTC. It yields the protein CASSTGTWGSYEQYF.

The sample holds one count of this clone. The chain is built from TRBV5-1 and TRBJ2-5; 11 bases match TRBD2. Trimming cost V 0 bases and J 2 bases; bases outside gene matches: 6. Germline loops: CDR1 SGHRS, CDR2 YFSETQ. The CDR3 is 17 amino acids. The CDR3 loop reads CASSLGLAGFRQETQYF. The CDR3, as DNA: TGCGCCAGCAGCTTGGGACTAGCGGGGTTCCGTCAAGAGACCCAGTACTTC.

CDR3 loop: CAWLGQNEKLFF. CDR3 DNA: TGTGCCTGGCTGGGACAGAATGAAAAACTGTTTTTT. The rearrangement joins TRBV30 to TRBJ1-4, with 7 nucleotides matching TRBD1. The V gene end was trimmed by 5 bases and the J gene end by 5 bases; junction bases not matched to a gene: 2. CDR3 length equals 12 residues. CDR1 and CDR2 (germline): GTSNPN, SVGIG (reference sequence).